This T cell receptor beta chain was observed in a study of quantifying T cell responses using KT2 cells listed by TCRdb under 2017. Some background on the complete study: RNA was DNase-treated and reverse transcribed with TCR alpha and beta constant-region primers, mostly using SuperScript III. To prevent over-amplification, PCR2 was performed as a SYBR Green qPCR and halted at a predetermined fluorescence threshold. Under optimum conditions, the efficiency of the T4 ligation step was estimated to be more than 8%. Broader findings and caveats from the paper: Counts of KT2 alpha and beta sequences scaled linearly with input KT2 cell number over several orders of magnitude. No side-by-side comparison of the pipeline with other TCR sequencing techniques was included in the study. Even at the lowest spike-in tested, roughly one KT2 cell per 100,000 PBMC, KT2 sequences were still detected. Detection of KT2 sequences showed saturation at very high KT2 spike-in numbers.

Details on this clonotype: The specificity of this receptor is unknown. No base qualities exist here, and no much larger clone lies one base off it.

V is pared back by 7 bases and J by 5 bases, with 10 bases lying between the germline termini. Including the terminal cysteine and phenylalanine, the CDR3 comprises 12 residues. The kept DNA is CDR3 alone, 36 bases in frame from the first base. To test the sensitivity and accuracy of the pipeline, known numbers of KT2, a T cell clone whose TCR had already been sequenced, were spiked into unfractionated PBMC. A range of KT2-to-PBMC ratios was produced by mixing KT2 cells with a fixed number of PBMC. The library relied on UMI-ligation and nested PCR. T4 RNA ligase 1 was used to ligate a single-stranded oligonucleotide containing the Illumina SP2 sequence and a UMI to the 3' end of the cDNA. PCR1 was run for 4 cycles (98 degrees C for 15 s, 69 degrees C for 30 s, 72 degrees C for 40 s), and an equimolar mix of RC1.1 and RC1.2, covering TRBC1 and TRBC2, was used as the beta primer. From PCR2 onward, TCR alpha and beta chains were processed separately, with sample indices and Illumina adaptors added. The UMI was composed of 12 random nucleotides, arranged as two hexamers separated by a spacer, and was positioned after an 8-base spacer. Libraries were sequenced on an Illumina MiSeq with v2 2x251 paired-end chemistry, typically about twelve samples per run. PhiX DNA at roughly 4.5-7% was added to each sequencing library to increase diversity. Concerning the study's data processing: bcl2fastq converted raw reads to FASTQ, and Demultiplexor demultiplexed the reads by dual indices. V and J genes were assigned by Decombinator through tag matching that permitted a single base-pair mismatch. Using UMIs, Collapsinator corrected both sequencing errors and the frequency errors that come from PCR heterogeneity. CDR3Translator converted Decombinator identifiers into nucleotide sequence, translated that sequence into amino acids, and extracted CDR3 based on C- and N-terminal motifs. A cluster of KT2 sequences sharing one unique molecular identifier was counted as one distinct KT2 TCR. TCRdb reworked the public reads: Q25 trimming with fastp, MiXCR clone assembly, productive beta chains retained. Each CDR3 protein appears once, grouped with its most common genes and DNA. The V and J calls here are based on TCRdb, not the publication. Across this sample there are around 50,000 distinct CDR3 sequences, with roughly 11% seen only once. Around 9.3% of the sample belongs to the ten largest clones.

The sample was PBMCs spiked with cells of the T cell clone KT2. The receptor chain draws on TRBV12-3 or TRBV12-4 and TRBJ2-3, with TRBD2 perhaps the D gene, on 7 matching bases. The TCR was taken from a human donor. The CDR3 reads as follows: CASKGGEDTQYF. The DNA reads TGTGCCAGCAAAGGGGGGGAAGATACGCAGTATTTT.